This T cell receptor (beta chain) was documented in a study of CD8+CD57+ T cells in acquired aplastic anemia. Study-wide background: The study obtained about 10 million reads on average for CD4+ cells from healthy donors.

Both TCR beta VDJ combination and CDR3 sequence profiling were carried out. Genomic DNA was the template for this profiling. From the reads, TCRdb called clonotypes with MiXCR, one entry per CDR3 protein. The sample consists of approximately 200,000 distinct CDR3 sequences, approximately 60% of them appearing once. CDR1 and CDR2 (germline): MGHRA, YSYEKL. The CDR3 is made up of 13 amino acids. Comments on this clonotype: Germline is not matched at one junction end, which may reflect a read error.

The J gene is TRBJ1-2, the V gene TRBV4-1; D possibly corresponds to TRBD1 (5 bases). Specimen: sorted CD4+, CD8+, or CD8+CD57+ T cells (not recorded which) from PBMCs. The receptor's source is a human donor in good health. The CDR3 region has the DNA TGTGCCAGCAGCCCCGCTCTCAGGGATGGCTACACCTTC. Translating gives CASSPALRDGYTF.